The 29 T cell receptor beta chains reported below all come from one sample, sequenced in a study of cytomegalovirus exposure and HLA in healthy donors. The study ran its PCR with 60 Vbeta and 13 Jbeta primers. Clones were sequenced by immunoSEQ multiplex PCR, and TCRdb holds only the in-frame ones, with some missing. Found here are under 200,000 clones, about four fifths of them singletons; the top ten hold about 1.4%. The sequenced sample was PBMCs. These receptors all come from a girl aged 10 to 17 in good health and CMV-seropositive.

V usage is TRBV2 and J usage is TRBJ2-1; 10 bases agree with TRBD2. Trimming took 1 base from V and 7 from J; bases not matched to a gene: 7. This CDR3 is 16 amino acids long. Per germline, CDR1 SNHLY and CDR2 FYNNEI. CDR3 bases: TGTGCCAGCAGTGAAGAGGTAGCGGGGGGCCTAAATGAGCAGTTCTTC. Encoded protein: CASSEEVAGGLNEQFF.

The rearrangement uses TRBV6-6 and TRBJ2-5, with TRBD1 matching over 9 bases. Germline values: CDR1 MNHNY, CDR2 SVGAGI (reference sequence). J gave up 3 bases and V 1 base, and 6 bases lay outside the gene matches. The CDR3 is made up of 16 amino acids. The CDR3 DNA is TGTGCCAGCAGTTACTACCCCAGGACAGGGGAAGAGACCCAGTACTTC. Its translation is CASSYYPRTGEETQYF.

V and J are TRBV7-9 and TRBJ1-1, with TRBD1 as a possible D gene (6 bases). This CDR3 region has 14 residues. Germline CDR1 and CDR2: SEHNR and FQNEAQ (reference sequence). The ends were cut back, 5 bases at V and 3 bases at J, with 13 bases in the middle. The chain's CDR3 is CASSPLRQDTEAFF. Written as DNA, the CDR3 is TGTGCCAGCAGCCCTCTCCGACAGGACACTGAAGCTTTCTTT.

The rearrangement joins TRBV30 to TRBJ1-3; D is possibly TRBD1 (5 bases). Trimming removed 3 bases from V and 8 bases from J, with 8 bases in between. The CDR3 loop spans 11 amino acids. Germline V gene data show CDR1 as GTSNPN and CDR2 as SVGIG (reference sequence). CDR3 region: CAWRRGYTIYF. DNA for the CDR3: TGTGCCTGGAGAAGGGGCTACACCATATATTTT.

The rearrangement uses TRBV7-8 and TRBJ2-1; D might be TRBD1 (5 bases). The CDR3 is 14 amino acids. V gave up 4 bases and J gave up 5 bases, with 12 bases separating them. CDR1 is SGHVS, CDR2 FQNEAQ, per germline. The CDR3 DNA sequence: TGTGCCAGCAGCTCAGGGCCTCCGAACAATGAGCAGTTCTTC. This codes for CASSSGPPNNEQFF.

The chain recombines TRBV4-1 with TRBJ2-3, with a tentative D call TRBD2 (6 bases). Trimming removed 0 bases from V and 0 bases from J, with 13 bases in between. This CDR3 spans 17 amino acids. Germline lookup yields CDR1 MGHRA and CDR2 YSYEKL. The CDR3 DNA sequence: TGCGCCAGCAGCCAAGACCCACCCGGGACTAGCACAGATACGCAGTATTTT. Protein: CASSQDPPGTSTDTQYF.

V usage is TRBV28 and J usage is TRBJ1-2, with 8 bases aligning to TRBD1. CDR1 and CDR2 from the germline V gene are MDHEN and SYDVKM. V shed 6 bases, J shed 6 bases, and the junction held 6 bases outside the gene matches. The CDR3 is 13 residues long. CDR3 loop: CASRGDRTDGYTF. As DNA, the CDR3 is TGTGCCAGCAGGGGGGACAGGACGGATGGCTACACCTTC.

The CDR3 DNA reads as TGTGCCAGCAGCTTAGTACAGTCCTATGGCTACACCTTC. Translation gives CASSLVQSYGYTF. This chain uses TRBV7-9 with TRBJ1-2; no clear D. The CDR3 length is 13 residues. Germline V gene lookup returns CDR1 SEHNR and CDR2 FQNEAQ (reference sequence). Trimming removed 1 base from V and 4 bases from J, with 7 bases in between.

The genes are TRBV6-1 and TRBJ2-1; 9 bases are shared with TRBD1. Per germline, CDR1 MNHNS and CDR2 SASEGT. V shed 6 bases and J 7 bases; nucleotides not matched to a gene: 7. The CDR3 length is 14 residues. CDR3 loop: CASSLQGAWNEQFF. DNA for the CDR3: TGTGCCAGCAGCCTACAGGGGGCTTGGAATGAGCAGTTCTTC.

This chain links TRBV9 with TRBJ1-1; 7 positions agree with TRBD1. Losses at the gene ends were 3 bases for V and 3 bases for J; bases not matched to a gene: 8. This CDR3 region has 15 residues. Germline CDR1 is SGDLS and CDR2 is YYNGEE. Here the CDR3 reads CASSARTGPYTEAFF. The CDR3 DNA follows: TGTGCCAGCAGCGCACGGACAGGCCCGTACACTGAAGCTTTCTTT.

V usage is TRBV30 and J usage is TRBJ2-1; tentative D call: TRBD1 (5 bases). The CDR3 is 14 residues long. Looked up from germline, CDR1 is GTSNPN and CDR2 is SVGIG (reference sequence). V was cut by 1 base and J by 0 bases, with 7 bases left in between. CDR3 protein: CAWSEGFSYNEQFF. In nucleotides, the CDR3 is TGTGCCTGGAGTGAGGGGTTCTCCTACAATGAGCAGTTCTTC. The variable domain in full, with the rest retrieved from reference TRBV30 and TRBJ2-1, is SQTIHQWPATLVQPVGSPLSLECTVEGTSNPNLYWYRQAAGRGLQLLFYSVGIGQISSEVPQNLSASRPQDRQFILSSKKLLLSDSGFYLCAWSEGFSYNEQFFGPGTRLTVL.

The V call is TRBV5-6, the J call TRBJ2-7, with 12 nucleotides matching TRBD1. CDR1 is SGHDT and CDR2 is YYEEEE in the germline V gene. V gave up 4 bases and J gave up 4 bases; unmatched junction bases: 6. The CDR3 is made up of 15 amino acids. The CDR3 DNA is TGTGCCAGCAGCCCCGGGACAGGGGGCAGGTACGAGCAGTACTTC. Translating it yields CASSPGTGGRYEQYF.

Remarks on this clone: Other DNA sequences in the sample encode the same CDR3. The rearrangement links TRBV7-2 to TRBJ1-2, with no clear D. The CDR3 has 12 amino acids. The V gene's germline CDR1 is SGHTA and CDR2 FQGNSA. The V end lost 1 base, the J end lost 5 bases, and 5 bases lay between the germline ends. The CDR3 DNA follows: TGTGCCAGCAGCTTAGGAGGATATGGCTACACCTTC. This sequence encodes CASSLGGYGYTF.

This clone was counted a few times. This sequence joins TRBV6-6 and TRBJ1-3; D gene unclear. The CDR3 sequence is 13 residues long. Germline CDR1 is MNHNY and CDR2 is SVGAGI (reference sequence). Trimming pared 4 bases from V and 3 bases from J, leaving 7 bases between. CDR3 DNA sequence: TGTGCCAGCAGTTCCGGAGGTGGAAACACCATATATTTT. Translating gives CASSSGGGNTIYF.

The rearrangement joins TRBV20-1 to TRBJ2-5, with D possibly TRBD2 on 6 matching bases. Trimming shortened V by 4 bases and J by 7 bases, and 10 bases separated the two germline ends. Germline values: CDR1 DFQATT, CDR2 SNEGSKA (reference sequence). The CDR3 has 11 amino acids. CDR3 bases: TGCAGTGCTACGGGACTTGTGACCCAGTACTTC. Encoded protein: CSATGLVTQYF.

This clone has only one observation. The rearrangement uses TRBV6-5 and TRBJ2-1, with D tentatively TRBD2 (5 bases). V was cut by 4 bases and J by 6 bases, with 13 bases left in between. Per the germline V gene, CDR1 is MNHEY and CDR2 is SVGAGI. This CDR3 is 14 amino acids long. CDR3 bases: TGTGCCAGCAGTTTCCGGGATACCCGCAATGAGCAGTTCTTC. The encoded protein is CASSFRDTRNEQFF.

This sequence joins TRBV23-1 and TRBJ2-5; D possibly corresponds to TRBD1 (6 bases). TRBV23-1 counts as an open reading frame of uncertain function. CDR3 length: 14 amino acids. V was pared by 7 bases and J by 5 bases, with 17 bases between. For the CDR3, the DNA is TGCGCCAGCACCCCTGCCAGGGGTGAGGAGACCCAGTACTTC. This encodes CASTPARGEETQYF.

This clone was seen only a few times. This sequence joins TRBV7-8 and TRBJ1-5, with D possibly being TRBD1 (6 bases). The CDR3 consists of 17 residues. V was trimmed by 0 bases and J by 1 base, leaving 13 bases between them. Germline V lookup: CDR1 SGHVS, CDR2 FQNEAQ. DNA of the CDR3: TGTGCCAGCAGCTTAGCTTCAGGGGAATCCAGCAATCAGCCCCAGCATTTT. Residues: CASSLASGESSNQPQHF.

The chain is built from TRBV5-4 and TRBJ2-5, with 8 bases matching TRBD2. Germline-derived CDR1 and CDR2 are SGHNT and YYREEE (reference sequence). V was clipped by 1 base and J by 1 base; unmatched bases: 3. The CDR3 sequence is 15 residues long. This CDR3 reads CASSLSTSGQETQYF. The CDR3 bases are TGTGCCAGCAGCTTGTCTACTAGCGGCCAAGAGACCCAGTACTTC.

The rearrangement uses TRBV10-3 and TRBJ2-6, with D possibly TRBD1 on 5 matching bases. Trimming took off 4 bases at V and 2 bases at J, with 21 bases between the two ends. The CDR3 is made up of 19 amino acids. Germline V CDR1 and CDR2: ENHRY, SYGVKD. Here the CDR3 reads CAISGPPRQGAAGANVLTF. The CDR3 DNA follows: TGTGCCATCAGTGGGCCCCCGAGGCAGGGCGCCGCTGGGGCCAACGTCCTGACTTTC.

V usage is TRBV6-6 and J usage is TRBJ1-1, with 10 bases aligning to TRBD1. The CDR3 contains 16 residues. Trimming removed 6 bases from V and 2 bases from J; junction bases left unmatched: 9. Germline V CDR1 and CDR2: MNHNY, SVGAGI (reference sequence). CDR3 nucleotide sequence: TGTGCCAGCAGGATCGGACAGGGGGGGAAAAACACTGAAGCTTTCTTT. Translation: CASRIGQGGKNTEAFF.

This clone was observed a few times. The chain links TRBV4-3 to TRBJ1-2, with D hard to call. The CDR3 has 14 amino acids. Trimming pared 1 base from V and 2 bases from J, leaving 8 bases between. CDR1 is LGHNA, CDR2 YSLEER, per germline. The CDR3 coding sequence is TGCGCCAGCAGCCAAGCTCAGGAAAACTATGGCTACACCTTC. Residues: CASSQAQENYGYTF.

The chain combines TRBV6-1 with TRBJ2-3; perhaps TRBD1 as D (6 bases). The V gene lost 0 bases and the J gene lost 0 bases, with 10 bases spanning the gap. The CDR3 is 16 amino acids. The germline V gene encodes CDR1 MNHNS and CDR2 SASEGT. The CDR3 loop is CASSEAGQPSTDTQYF. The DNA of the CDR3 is TGTGCCAGCAGTGAAGCGGGACAACCAAGCACAGATACGCAGTATTTT.

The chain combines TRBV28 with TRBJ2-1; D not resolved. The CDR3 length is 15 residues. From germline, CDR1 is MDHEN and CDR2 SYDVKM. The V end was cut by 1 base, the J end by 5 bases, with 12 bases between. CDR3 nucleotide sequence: TGTGCCAGCAGTTTATCGGTCGATGGTAACAATGAGCAGTTCTTC. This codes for CASSLSVDGNNEQFF.

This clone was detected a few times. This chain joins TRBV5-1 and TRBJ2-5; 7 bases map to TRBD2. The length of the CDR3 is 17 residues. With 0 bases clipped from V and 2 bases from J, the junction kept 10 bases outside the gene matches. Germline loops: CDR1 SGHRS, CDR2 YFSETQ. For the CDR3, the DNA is TGCGCCAGCAGCTTGGATCTGGGAGGGGATAGGCAAGAGACCCAGTACTTC. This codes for CASSLDLGGDRQETQYF.

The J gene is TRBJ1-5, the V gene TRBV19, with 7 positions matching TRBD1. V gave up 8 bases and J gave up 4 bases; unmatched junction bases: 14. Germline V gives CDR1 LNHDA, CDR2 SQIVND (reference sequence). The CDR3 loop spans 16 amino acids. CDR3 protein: CASHHRGAGGNQPQHF. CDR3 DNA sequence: TGTGCCAGTCACCACCGCGGTGCAGGGGGGAATCAGCCCCAGCATTTT. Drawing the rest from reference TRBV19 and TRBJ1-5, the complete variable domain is DGGITQSPKYLFRKEGQNVTLSCEQNLNHDAMYWYRQDPGQGLRLIYYSQIVNDFQKGDIAEGYSVSREKKESFPLTVTSAQKNPTAFYLCASHHRGAGGNQPQHFGDGTRLSIL.

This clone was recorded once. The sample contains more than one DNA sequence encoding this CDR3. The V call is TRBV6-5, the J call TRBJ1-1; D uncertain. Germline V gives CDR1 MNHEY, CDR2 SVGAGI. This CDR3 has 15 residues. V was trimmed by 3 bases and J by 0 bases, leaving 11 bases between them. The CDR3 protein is CASSYSGGMNTEAFF. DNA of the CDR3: TGTGCCAGCAGTTATAGTGGAGGCATGAACACTGAAGCTTTCTTT.

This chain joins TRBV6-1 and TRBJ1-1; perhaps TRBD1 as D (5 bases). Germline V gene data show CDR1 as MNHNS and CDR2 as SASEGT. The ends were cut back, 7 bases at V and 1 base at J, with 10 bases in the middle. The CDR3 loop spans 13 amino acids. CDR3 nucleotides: TGTGCCAGCACCGCAGGGTGGAACACTGAAGCTTTCTTT. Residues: CASTAGWNTEAFF.

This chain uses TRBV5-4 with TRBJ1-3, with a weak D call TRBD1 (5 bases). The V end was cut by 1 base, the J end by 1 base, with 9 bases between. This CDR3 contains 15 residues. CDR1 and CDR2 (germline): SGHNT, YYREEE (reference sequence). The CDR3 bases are TGTGCCAGCAGCTTGTGGGGCGGATCTGGAAACACCATATATTTT. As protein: CASSLWGGSGNTIYF.